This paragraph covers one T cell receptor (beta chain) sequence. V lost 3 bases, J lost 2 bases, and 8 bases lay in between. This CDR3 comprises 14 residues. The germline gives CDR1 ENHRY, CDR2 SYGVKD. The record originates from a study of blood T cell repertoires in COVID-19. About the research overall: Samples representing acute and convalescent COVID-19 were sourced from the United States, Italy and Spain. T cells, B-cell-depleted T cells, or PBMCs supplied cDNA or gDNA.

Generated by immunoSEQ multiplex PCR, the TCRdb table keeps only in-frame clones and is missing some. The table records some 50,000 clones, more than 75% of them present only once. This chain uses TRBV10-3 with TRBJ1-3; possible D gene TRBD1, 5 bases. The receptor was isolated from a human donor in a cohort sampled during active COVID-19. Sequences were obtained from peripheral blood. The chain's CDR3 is CAISDLGAGNTIYF. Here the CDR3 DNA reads TGTGCCATCAGTGACTTAGGGGCTGGAAACACCATATATTTT.